A single sample gave rise to the 20 T cell receptor beta chains below, sequenced in a study of blood T cell repertoires in COVID-19. Clones were read by immunoSEQ multiplex PCR, and TCRdb kept only the in-frame ones, dropping some. The sample contains a few hundred thousand clones, approximately 89% of which appear only once. Sequencing was done on a sample of PBMCs or T cells enriched from blood (not recorded which). These receptors all come from a woman aged 40 to 50 who had been exposed to COVID-19.

The gene calls are TRBV11-3 and TRBJ2-1; 10 bases map to TRBD2. The CDR3 runs 15 residues. Losses at the gene ends were 3 bases for V and 6 bases for J; bases not matched to a gene: 5. Germline CDR1 is SGHNT and CDR2 is YENEEA. CDR3 protein: CASSFGTSDSNEQFF. In DNA, the CDR3 is TGTGCCAGCAGCTTCGGGACTAGCGACTCCAATGAGCAGTTCTTC.

The chain employs TRBV28 and TRBJ2-4; D is unclear. Germline CDR1 is MDHEN and CDR2 is SYDVKM. Trimming removed 4 bases from V and 9 bases from J, with 4 bases in between. This CDR3 is 10 amino acids long. CDR3 sequence reads: CASSSGIQYF. The CDR3 DNA follows: TGTGCCAGCAGTTCCGGCATTCAGTACTTC.

CDR3 DNA sequence: TGTGCTAGTGACGGAGAAATGGGACAGGGCCCCACTGAAGCTTTCTTT. Translated, it gives CASDGEMGQGPTEAFF. The chain carries TRBV12-5 and TRBJ1-1; 9 bases map to TRBD1. Germline trimming cut 7 bases from V and 4 bases from J; bases unmatched to any gene: 13. Per germline, CDR1 LGHNT and CDR2 FRNRAP. This CDR3 is 16 amino acids long.

V usage is TRBV2 and J usage is TRBJ2-1; D possibly corresponds to TRBD2 (6 bases). The CDR3 extends over 14 amino acids. Per germline, CDR1 SNHLY and CDR2 FYNNEI. Trimming removed 10 bases at V and 4 bases at J, with 17 bases between. This chain's CDR3 is CATLLARGYNEQFF. DNA of the CDR3: TGTGCCACCCTGCTAGCGAGGGGATACAATGAGCAGTTCTTC.

The chain uses TRBV6-2 or TRBV6-3 and TRBJ1-5, with a tentative D call TRBD1 (5 bases). Germline lookup yields CDR1 MNHEY and CDR2 SVGEGT. The CDR3 contains 17 residues. V was pared by 2 bases and J by 0 bases, with 14 bases between. CDR3 in amino acids: CASSYARGDLSNQPQHF. CDR3 sequence (DNA): TGTGCCAGCAGTTACGCCCGGGGGGACCTTAGCAATCAGCCCCAGCATTTT.

The chain is built from TRBV5-4 and TRBJ2-7; 8 nucleotides match TRBD2. The V segment lost 5 bases and the J segment 6 bases; nucleotides outside the gene matches: 13. The CDR3 consists of 15 residues. Germline V lookup: CDR1 SGHNT, CDR2 YYREEE (reference sequence). In DNA form, the CDR3 reads TGTGCCAGCAGTCCAAGAGCGGGAGATTATTCCGAGCAGTACTTC. It is translated as CASSPRAGDYSEQYF.

V gene TRBV9 combines with J gene TRBJ2-1; D unresolved. Trimming pared 0 bases from V and 3 bases from J, leaving 10 bases between. Germline V gene sequence: CDR1 SGDLS, CDR2 YYNGEE. This CDR3 contains 15 residues. The CDR3 region has the DNA TGTGCCAGCAGCGTAGCTTGGCCGGGCTACAATGAGCAGTTCTTC. It specifies CASSVAWPGYNEQFF.

The chain recombines TRBV5-6 with TRBJ1-2, with TRBD1 identical over 7 bases. The CDR3 length is 15 residues. V lost 6 bases and J lost 0; bases outside the gene matches: 8. Germline V CDR1 and CDR2: SGHDT, YYEEEE. Here the CDR3 reads CASTRQDRPNYGYTF. The CDR3 nucleotides read TGTGCCAGCACCCGGCAGGACAGGCCTAACTATGGCTACACCTTC.

The V and J genes are TRBV5-1 and TRBJ2-2; D call uncertain. Trimming removed 1 base at V and 1 base at J, with 5 bases between. Per the germline V gene, CDR1 is SGHRS and CDR2 is YFSETQ. The CDR3 totals 14 residues. CDR3 sequence: CASSLRWNTGELFF. For the CDR3, the DNA is TGCGCCAGCAGCTTGCGGTGGAACACCGGGGAGCTGTTTTTT.

The chain couples TRBV7-6 to TRBJ2-7; 8 bases align to TRBD1. Germline V gives CDR1 SGHVS, CDR2 FNYEAQ. The CDR3 length is 15 residues. V was pared by 3 bases and J by 0 bases, with 4 bases of the junction left unmatched. The CDR3 DNA sequence: TGTGCCAGCAGCTTGGAGACAGGGGACTCCTACGAGCAGTACTTC. Translated, it gives CASSLETGDSYEQYF.

The chain recombines TRBV7-6 with TRBJ2-1, with 14 bases identical to TRBD2. The CDR3 loop spans 15 amino acids. Trimming took 3 bases from V and 8 from J; bases not matched to a gene: 3. CDR1 is SGHVS, CDR2 FNYEAQ, per germline. Here the CDR3 reads CASSFGLAGGDEQFF. The CDR3 DNA sequence: TGTGCCAGCAGCTTCGGACTAGCGGGGGGTGATGAGCAGTTCTTC.

The chain joins TRBV2 to TRBJ2-2; 14 bases match TRBD2. Germline values: CDR1 SNHLY, CDR2 FYNNEI. The CDR3 has 16 residues. V lost 3 bases and J lost 5; bases outside the gene matches: 2. The CDR3 nucleotides read TGTGCCAGCAGTGAGGGGACTAGCGGGAGAACCGGGGAGCTGTTTTTT. Translated: CASSEGTSGRTGELFF. Supplemented by reference TRBV2 and TRBJ2-2, the full variable domain reads EPEVTQTPSHQVTQMGQEVILRCVPISNHLYFYWYRQILGQKVEFLVSFYNNEISEKSEIFDDQFSVERPDGSNFTLKIRSTKLEDSAMYFCASSEGTSGRTGELFFGEGSRLTVL.

This clone showed up many times. The gene calls are TRBV7-9 and TRBJ1-1, with D perhaps matching TRBD1 (5 bases). Trimming removed 4 bases from V and 0 bases from J, with 15 bases in between. The CDR3 consists of 16 residues. CDR1 is SEHNR, CDR2 FQNEAQ, per germline (reference sequence). CDR3 in DNA: TGTGCCAGCAGCTCCCAAGGGGATTTCATGAACACTGAAGCTTTCTTT. This gives the protein CASSSQGDFMNTEAFF.

This rearrangement joins TRBV25-1 to TRBJ1-2; no clear D. V was cut by 0 bases and J by 4 bases, with 6 bases left in between. The CDR3 spans 13 residues. Germline lookup yields CDR1 MGHDK and CDR2 SYGVNS. This chain's CDR3 is CASSEYISYGYTF. The CDR3, as DNA: TGTGCCAGCAGTGAATATATTTCCTATGGCTACACCTTC.

This chain connects TRBV7-3 to TRBJ2-1; 7 bases fit TRBD1. The CDR3 totals 16 residues. Germline V gene data show CDR1 as SGHTA and CDR2 as FQGTGA. J was trimmed by 6 bases and V by 3 bases; bases with no gene match: 11. DNA of the CDR3: TGTGCCAGCAGCTTGGCAGTGACAGGGTCGGCCAATGAGCAGTTCTTC. This encodes CASSLAVTGSANEQFF.

The CDR3 reads CASSPPPGGETQYF. The DNA of the CDR3 is TGTGCCAGCTCACCACCGCCGGGGGGTGAGACCCAGTACTTC. The chain employs TRBV18 and TRBJ2-5; 7 bases match TRBD2. With V trimmed by 0 bases and J by 5 bases, 3 bases remained unmatched. This CDR3 contains 14 residues. Germline V gene data show CDR1 as KGHSH and CDR2 as LQKENI.

CDR3 nucleotides: TGCGCCAGCAGTCGGGACACGCAAAACTATGGCTACACCTTC. It translates to CASSRDTQNYGYTF. The chain joins TRBV10-2 to TRBJ1-2; tentative D call: TRBD1 (6 bases). Deletions cut 5 bases from V and 2 bases from J, with 12 bases between. Per germline, CDR1 WSHSY and CDR2 SAAADI. The CDR3 totals 14 residues.

V gene TRBV6-5 combines with J gene TRBJ2-3, with a tentative D call TRBD1 (6 bases). Trimming pared 5 bases from V and 5 bases from J, leaving 8 bases between. CDR1 is MNHEY and CDR2 is SVGAGI in the germline V gene. This CDR3 is 12 amino acids long. CDR3 sequence: CASSLQGDTQYF. For the CDR3, the DNA is TGTGCCAGCAGTCTACAGGGAGATACGCAGTATTTT.

CDR3 sequence: CASSRGGNTGELFF. CDR3 DNA sequence: TGTGCCAGCAGCCGCGGCGGGAACACCGGGGAGCTGTTTTTT. V gene TRBV11-3 combines with J gene TRBJ2-2; D remains ambiguous. Trimming cost V 5 bases and J 1 base, with 8 bases left between them. The CDR3 has 14 residues. Germline V gene sequence: CDR1 SGHNT, CDR2 YENEEA.

This chain uses TRBV18 with TRBJ2-2; TRBD1 matches 8 bases. Germline V gene data show CDR1 as KGHSH and CDR2 as LQKENI. The CDR3 length is 17 residues. V lost 6 bases and J lost 2; bases outside the gene matches: 11. The CDR3 is CASSQLLTGGNTGELFF. The CDR3, as DNA: TGTGCCAGCTCCCAACTTCTTACAGGGGGAAACACCGGGGAGCTGTTTTTT.